This section outlines one TCR beta chain sequence together with its context. This clone has just a few counts. The clone's antigen remains unknown. Base qualities are not at hand, and no much larger clone is one base apart. The sample originates from a study of beta chain features in type 1 diabetes (dated by TCRdb to the late 2010s). Turning to the overall study: No differences in mean age, gender distribution, total cell number or subset yield were found between patients and healthy donors. A total of some 100,000,000 sorted cells were examined across all samples, and a strong correlation was observed between cell number per subset and RNA yield. Regulatory and stem cell-like memory subsets were isolated from only 8 patients and roughly eight healthy donors, whereas naive and central memory subsets came from all 30 or so donors. In the study, TCRB repertoires of sorted circulating CD4+ T cell subsets from recently diagnosed type 1 diabetes patients were compared with those of matched healthy donors.

A single peripheral blood draw of approximately 100 mL on average was collected from each donor into heparinised tubes. Naive, central memory, regulatory and stem cell-like memory CD4+ T cells were sorted on a BD FACSAria II using a panel including CD45RO, CCR7, CD25, CD127, CD95 and CD27. Every sorted population had a purity above 95%. PBMCs were isolated immediately by Lymphoprep density gradient centrifugation and stained directly without culture. So that batch effects would be minimized, each experiment stained and sorted samples in pairs, pairing one healthy donor with one patient. All of the isolated RNA was reverse transcribed with the High Capacity cDNA Reverse Transcription Kit, so expressed TCRB transcripts were sequenced. Survey-depth immunoSEQ sequencing was performed on stem cell-like memory T cell samples, with an average of around 970,000 total reads per sample. Sorted cells were lysed in RLT buffer, and RNA was extracted using DNase-treated RNeasy Micro or Mini kits according to cell number. To prevent cross-contamination, each cell subset was processed individually, whereas patient and healthy donor samples were processed jointly. TCRB sequences were amplified from cDNA with the immunoSEQ multiplex PCR, producing 87-bp fragments spanning the CDR3 region. Sequencing of the amplicons was done on the Illumina HiSeq platform. In the authors' own workflow: PCR bias was corrected computationally using synthetic template baselines, and reads within Hamming distance 2 were collapsed, with unmergeable singletons discarded. Reads were aligned to IMGT to assign V, D and J genes, CDR3 length, and insertions or deletions at six rearrangement sites. Within each subset, clonotype counts were normalized to sorted cell number, and only after that were true diversity and Gini coefficients computed with the tcR R package. Repertoire sharing was quantified using the overlap coefficient calculated on TCRB nucleotide sequences. Here the immuneACCESS table is served through TCRdb, limited to in-frame sequences with V and J called. Missing clones are a known gap in these copies; in checked studies unresolved V genes cover under half, and the rest lacks a known reason. Clone size and V and J calls were adopted from that table, with D and trimming inferred from the DNA. This sample comprises about 110,000 clones, 40% of them detected only once. Around 0.07% of the sample is in the top ten clones.

V is pared back by 6 bases and J by 2 bases, with 24 bases lying between the germline termini. According to the germline V gene, CDR1 reads KGHSH and CDR2 reads LQKENI. The CDR3 starts with the cysteine, ends with the phenylalanine, and has 18 residues. Only the CDR3 DNA is retained, 54 bases long and in frame from the first base. On the study overall, not on this receptor specifically: Because cDNA was sequenced instead of genomic DNA, highly expressing activated cells could be over-represented, though the groups showed no difference in activation or CD3 levels. Naive, central memory and regulatory TCRB repertoires appeared more similar among patients than among healthy donors. At VDJ recombination sites, type 1 diabetes patients had fewer insertions and more deleted nucleotides, which implies abnormalities in thymic rearrangement. PCR might favor shorter templates, but patient and control samples were amplified and corrected together, so any skew would affect both groups equally. A moderate but significant shortening of TCRB CDR3 length was observed in type 1 diabetes patients in all four CD4+ subsets. Because the HLA sub-analyses included only small numbers of individuals, any influence of HLA type on TCRB rearrangement was left unresolved.

Sequencing was carried out using stem cell memory CD4+ T cells from blood. In the paper's terms, the cell subset or site label means: stem cell-like memory CD4+ T cells. This TCR was recovered from a woman aged 18-29 years in good health. The chain couples TRBV18 to TRBJ2-3, with the D gene not clear enough to name. CDR3 sequence: CASSLLQSTFAFTDTQYF. In nucleotide form, the sequence is TGTGCCAGCTCCCTGTTACAGTCAACCTTCGCCTTCACAGATACGCAGTATTTT. Where the CDR3 stops, the reference TRBV18 and TRBJ2-3 genes take over; the full variable domain is NAGVMQNPRHLVRRRGQEARLRCSPMKGHSHVYWYRQLPEEGLKFMVYLQKENIIDESGMPKERFSAEFPKEGPSILRIQQVVRGDSAAYFCASSLLQSTFAFTDTQYFGPGTRLTVL.